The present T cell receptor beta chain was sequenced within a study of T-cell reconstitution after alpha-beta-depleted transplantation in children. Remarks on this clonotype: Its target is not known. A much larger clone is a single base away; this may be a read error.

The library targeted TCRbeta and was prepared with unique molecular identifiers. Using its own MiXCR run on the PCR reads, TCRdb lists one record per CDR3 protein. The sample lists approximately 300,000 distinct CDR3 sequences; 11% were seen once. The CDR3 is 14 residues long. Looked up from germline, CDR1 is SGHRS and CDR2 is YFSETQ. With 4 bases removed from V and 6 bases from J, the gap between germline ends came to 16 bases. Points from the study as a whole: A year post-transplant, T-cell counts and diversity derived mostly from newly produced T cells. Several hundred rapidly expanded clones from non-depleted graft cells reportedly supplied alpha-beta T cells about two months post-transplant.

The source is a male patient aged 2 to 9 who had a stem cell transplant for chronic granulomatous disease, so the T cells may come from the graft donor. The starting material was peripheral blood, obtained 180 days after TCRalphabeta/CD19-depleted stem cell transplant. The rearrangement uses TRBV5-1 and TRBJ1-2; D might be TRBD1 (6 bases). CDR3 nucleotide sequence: TGCGCCAGCAGCCGTGAACAGGGCATCGATGGCTACACCTTC. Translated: CASSREQGIDGYTF. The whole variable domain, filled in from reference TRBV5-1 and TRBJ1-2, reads KAGVTQTPRYLIKTRGQQVTLSCSPISGHRSVSWYQQTPGQGLQFLFEYFSETQRNKGNFPGRFSGRQFSNSRSEMNVSTLELGDSALYLCASSREQGIDGYTFGSGTRLTVV.